This record looks at one T cell receptor beta chain sequence and its context. Trimming took 5 bases from V and 14 from J, leaving 18 bases between them. There are 11 residues in the CDR3. Germline CDR1 reads SQVTM; CDR2 reads ANQGSEA. These data are taken from a study of response to subunit inactivated influenza vaccine. In TCRdb, the RT-PCR reads were re-called with MiXCR into one record per CDR3 protein. The data hold hundreds of thousands of distinct CDR3 sequences, with about 18% observed a single time. The starting material was PBMCs from blood, obtained more than 4 days after vaccination. The clonotype was recovered from a man aged 50-60 years who received an inactivated influenza vaccine. V usage is TRBV29-1 and J usage is TRBJ2-5; D unresolved. For the CDR3, the DNA is TGCAGCGTTCCCGTGTCAGTCTTTAACTACTTC. Its protein is CSVPVSVFNYF.